Each of the 12 T cell receptor beta chains below was sequenced from the same sample in a study of shared clonotypes between healthy human individuals. Generated by immunoSEQ multiplex PCR, the TCRdb table keeps only in-frame clones and is missing some. This sample has millions of clones, with just over 90% found just once. The sample was naive CD4+ T cells sorted from blood. As for subset: CD45RA+ positively selected. All receptors come from a man younger than 30 in good health.

The chain links TRBV15 to TRBJ2-3; the D gene is possibly TRBD1 (6 bases). V dropped 5 bases and J dropped 1 base, with 16 bases sitting between them. The CDR3 is 16 amino acids. Germline CDR1 LNHNV, CDR2 YYDKDF (reference sequence). CDR3 region: CATSENKGVGTDTQYF. The CDR3 DNA follows: TGTGCCACCAGCGAGAACAAGGGGGTCGGCACAGATACGCAGTATTTT.

Regarding this clone: One end of the junction fails to match germline, which may point to a read error. This sample includes further DNA sequences coding for the same CDR3. The chain links TRBV7-2 to TRBJ2-5, with 7 bases lining up with TRBD2. Germline V gene data show CDR1 as SGHTA and CDR2 as FQGNSA. The CDR3 spans 12 residues. CDR3 nucleotides: TGTGCCAGCAGTTTAGCGGGAGAGACCCAGTACTTC. Its translation: CASSLAGETQYF.

The V call is TRBV5-1, the J call TRBJ1-1; D remains unclear. Germline lookup yields CDR1 SGHRS and CDR2 YFSETQ. CDR3 length equals 14 residues. V shed 3 bases and J shed 1 base, with 10 bases lying between them. In nucleotides, the CDR3 is TGCGCCAGCAGCTCTACGACCTGGAACACTGAAGCTTTCTTT. This sequence encodes CASSSTTWNTEAFF.

CDR3 DNA sequence: TGTGCCAGCAGCCCCCGACAGGGCTATAGCTATGGCTACACCTTC. Translation: CASSPRQGYSYGYTF. This chain links TRBV13 with TRBJ1-2, with 7 bases aligning to TRBD1. Germline V gene lookup returns CDR1 PRHDT and CDR2 FYEKMQ (reference sequence). Trimming removed 5 bases from V and 4 bases from J; junction bases left unmatched: 10. CDR3 size: 15 residues.

The chain recombines TRBV6-1 with TRBJ1-2, with no clear D. This CDR3 is built from 15 residues. The V end was cut by 6 bases, the J end by 0 bases, with 14 bases between. Germline-derived CDR1 and CDR2 are MNHNS and SASEGT. CDR3 region: CASRGLHPTNYGYTF. In DNA, the CDR3 is TGTGCCAGCAGAGGACTTCACCCAACTAACTATGGCTACACCTTC.

This clone showed up just a few times. The same CDR3 is also encoded by other DNA sequences in this sample. This sequence joins TRBV28 and TRBJ2-7; unclear D gene. In germline, CDR1 is MDHEN, CDR2 SYDVKM. This CDR3 is 11 amino acids long. V lost 5 bases and J 4 bases, leaving 6 bases between the germline ends. The CDR3 region is CASSLQYEQYF. As DNA, the CDR3 is TGTGCCAGCAGTCTGCAGTACGAGCAGTACTTC.

This chain uses TRBV7-3 with TRBJ2-1; 9 bases are shared with TRBD2. V trimming: 2 bases; J trimming: 8 bases; junction bases outside the gene matches: 4. Germline CDR1 reads SGHTA; CDR2 reads FQGTGA. The CDR3 spans 14 residues. CDR3 loop: CASSLAGGLDEQFF. The CDR3, as DNA: TGTGCCAGCAGCTTAGCGGGGGGGCTCGATGAGCAGTTCTTC. The variable domain in full, completed from reference TRBV7-3 and TRBJ2-1, reads GAGVSQTPSNKVTEKGKYVELRCDPISGHTALYWYRQSLGQGPEFLIYFQGTGAADDSGLPNDRFFAVRPEGSVSTLKIQRTERGDSAVYLCASSLAGGLDEQFFGPGTRLTVL.

This chain links TRBV21-1 with TRBJ2-5; the table assigns TRBD1, which was not confirmed against the DNA. TRBV21-1 is tagged as a pseudogene. The CDR3 loop spans 15 amino acids. The CDR3 loop reads CASSKAPGGQETQYF. The CDR3 DNA follows: TGTGCCAGCAGCAAAGCTCCAGGGGGGCAAGAGACCCAGTACTTC.

This chain connects TRBV2 to TRBJ2-3, with 11 bases matching TRBD2. Germline V CDR1 and CDR2: SNHLY, FYNNEI. The CDR3 consists of 15 residues. Trimming at V came to 4 bases and at J to 4 bases, leaving 4 bases not matched to a gene. CDR3 residues: CASSATSGKADTQYF. CDR3 in DNA: TGTGCCAGCAGTGCGACTAGCGGGAAGGCAGATACGCAGTATTTT.

As for this clone: The identical CDR3 is also encoded by other nucleotide sequences in the sample. The genes are TRBV18 and TRBJ1-5; D is undetermined. CDR3 length equals 15 residues. CDR1 and CDR2 from the germline V gene are KGHSH and LQKENI. Trimming left V 2 bases short and J 1 base short, with 9 bases between. CDR3 bases: TGTGCCAGCTCACCAAATCAAGGAAGCAATCAGCCCCAGCATTTT. Residues: CASSPNQGSNQPQHF.

This chain links TRBV7-9 with TRBJ1-1; 7 positions agree with TRBD1. V dropped 0 bases and J dropped 0; count of bases not matched to a gene: 1. CDR1 SEHNR and CDR2 FQNEAQ come from the germline V gene (reference sequence). The CDR3 is 15 residues long. The CDR3 sequence: CASSLAQGVNTEAFF. In DNA, the CDR3 is TGTGCCAGCAGCTTAGCGCAGGGGGTGAACACTGAAGCTTTCTTT.

This clone was recorded only once. This rearrangement joins TRBV18 to TRBJ1-2; D is undetermined. This CDR3 is built from 15 residues. The germline V and J ends were trimmed by 2 bases and 6 bases, with 16 bases remaining between them. Germline V gene sequence: CDR1 KGHSH, CDR2 LQKENI. This CDR3 is CASSPSATPRNGYTF. The DNA of the CDR3 is TGTGCCAGCTCACCATCCGCCACCCCGAGAAATGGCTACACCTTC.